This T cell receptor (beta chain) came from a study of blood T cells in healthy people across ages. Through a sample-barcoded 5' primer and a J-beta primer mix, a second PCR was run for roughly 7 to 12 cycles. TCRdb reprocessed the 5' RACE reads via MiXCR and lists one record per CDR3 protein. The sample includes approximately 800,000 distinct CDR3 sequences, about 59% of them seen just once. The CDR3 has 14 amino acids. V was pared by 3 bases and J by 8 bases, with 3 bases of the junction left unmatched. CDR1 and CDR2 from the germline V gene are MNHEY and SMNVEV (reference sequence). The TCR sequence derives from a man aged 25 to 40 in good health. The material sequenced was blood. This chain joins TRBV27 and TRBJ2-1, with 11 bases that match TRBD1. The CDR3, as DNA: TGTGCCAGCAGTTTTGGGACAGGGGGATATGAGCAGTTCTTC. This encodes CASSFGTGGYEQFF.